This T cell receptor beta chain was sequenced during a study of CD8+CD57+ T cells in acquired aplastic anemia. About the study: Isolated CD4+ and CD8+ cells, once sorted, yielded DNA averaging about 3.2 ug. Healthy donor CD4+ samples were sequenced to a depth that averaged about 10.8 million reads.

General observations from the study: Twenty-nine was the count of CD8+ CDR3 sequences that patients shared with controls.

There are 14 residues in the CDR3. From germline, CDR1 is LNHNV and CDR2 YYDKDF (reference sequence). As for this clonotype: The antigen is undetermined. An end of the junction differs from the germline gene, which may be a read error.

The template for TCR beta VDJ and CDR3 sequence profiling was genomic DNA. From the reads, TCRdb called clonotypes with MiXCR, one entry per CDR3 protein. The table lists 400,000 to 450,000 distinct CDR3 sequences, under 80% of them singletons. The TCR sequence derives from a human donor in good health, serving as a control. Sequenced material: sorted CD4+, CD8+, or CD8+CD57+ T cells (not recorded which) from PBMCs. The chain joins TRBV15 to TRBJ1-4, with D hard to call. The CDR3 nucleotides read TGTGCCACCAGCAGGAAAGGGATTAATGAAAGACTGTTTTTC. As protein: CATSRKGINERLFF.